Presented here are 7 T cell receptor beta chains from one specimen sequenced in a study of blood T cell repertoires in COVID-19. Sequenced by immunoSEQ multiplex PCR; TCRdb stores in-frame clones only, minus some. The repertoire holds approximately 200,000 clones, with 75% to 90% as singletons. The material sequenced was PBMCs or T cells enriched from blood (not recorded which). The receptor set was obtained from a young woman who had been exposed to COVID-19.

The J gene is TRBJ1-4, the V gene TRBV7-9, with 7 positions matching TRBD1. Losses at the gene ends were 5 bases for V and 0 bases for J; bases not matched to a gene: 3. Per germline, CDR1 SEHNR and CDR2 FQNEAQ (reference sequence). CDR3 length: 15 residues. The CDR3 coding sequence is TGTGCCAGCAGCCCCCAGGGGGCAACTAATGAAAAACTGTTTTTT. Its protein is CASSPQGATNEKLFF.

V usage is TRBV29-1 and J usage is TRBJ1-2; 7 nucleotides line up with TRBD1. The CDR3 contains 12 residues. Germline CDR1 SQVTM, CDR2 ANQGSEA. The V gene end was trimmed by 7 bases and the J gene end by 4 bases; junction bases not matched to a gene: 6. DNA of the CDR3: TGCAGCGCCGACAGGGCACTCTATGGCTACACCTTC. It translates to CSADRALYGYTF.

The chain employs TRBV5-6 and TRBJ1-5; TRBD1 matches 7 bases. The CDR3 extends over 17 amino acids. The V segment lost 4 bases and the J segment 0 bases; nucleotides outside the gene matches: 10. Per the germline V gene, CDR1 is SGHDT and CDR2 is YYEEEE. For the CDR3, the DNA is TGTGCCAGCAGCCTATTAGGGACAGAAAATAGCAATCAGCCCCAGCATTTT. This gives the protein CASSLLGTENSNQPQHF.

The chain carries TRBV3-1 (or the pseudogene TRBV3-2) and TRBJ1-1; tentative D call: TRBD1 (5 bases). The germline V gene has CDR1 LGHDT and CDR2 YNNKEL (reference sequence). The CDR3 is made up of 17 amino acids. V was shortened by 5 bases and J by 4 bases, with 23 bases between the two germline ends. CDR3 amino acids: CASSDRQGLPTRTEAFF. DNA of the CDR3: TGTGCCAGCAGCGACCGCCAGGGTCTACCGACGCGCACTGAAGCTTTCTTT.

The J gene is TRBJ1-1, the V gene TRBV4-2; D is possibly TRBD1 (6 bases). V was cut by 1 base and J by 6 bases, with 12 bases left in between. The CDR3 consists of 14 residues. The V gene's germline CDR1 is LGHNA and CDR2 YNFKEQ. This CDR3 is CASSQAQGEAEAFF. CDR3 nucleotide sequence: TGTGCCAGCAGCCAAGCACAGGGCGAGGCTGAAGCTTTCTTT.

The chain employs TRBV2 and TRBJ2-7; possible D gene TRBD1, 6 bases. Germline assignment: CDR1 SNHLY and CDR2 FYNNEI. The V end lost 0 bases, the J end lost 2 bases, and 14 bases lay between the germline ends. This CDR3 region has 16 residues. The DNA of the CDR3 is TGTGCCAGCAGTGAAGCGCTTGGGACACCCACCTACGAGCAGTACTTC. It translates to CASSEALGTPTYEQYF.

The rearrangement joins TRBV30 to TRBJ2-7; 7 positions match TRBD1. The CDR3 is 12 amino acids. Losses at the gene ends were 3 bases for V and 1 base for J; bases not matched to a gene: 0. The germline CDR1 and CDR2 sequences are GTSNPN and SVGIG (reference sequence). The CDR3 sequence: CAWRGQSYEQYF. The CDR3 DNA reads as TGTGCCTGGAGGGGACAGTCCTACGAGCAGTACTTC.